This T cell receptor (beta chain) originates from a study of cytomegalovirus exposure and HLA in healthy donors. Study-wide results and caveats: A missense variant in DCLRE1C was later tied to TCR beta V- and J-gene trimming.

Both 60 Vbeta primers and 13 Jbeta primers went into the PCR. TCRdb's copy holds only in-frame clones and misses some; the assay was immunoSEQ multiplex PCR. The top ten hold under 2.5% of the sample, which has 100,000 to 150,000 clones, around 85% seen once. On this clone itself: Its matching antigen is unknown.

The clonotype comes from a young man in good health and CMV-seronegative. The source material was PBMCs.

The CDR3 coding sequence is TGCGCCAGCAGTGATTCTCTCCGGGCGGAGGTCTACAATGAGCAGTTCTTC. As protein: CASSDSLRAEVYNEQFF. V gene TRBV10-1 combines with J gene TRBJ2-1; TRBD2 is a possible D gene (5 bases). From germline, CDR1 is WNHNN and CDR2 SYGVQD (reference sequence). V shed 3 bases and J shed 3 bases, with 18 bases lying between them. This CDR3 spans 17 amino acids.